The T cell receptor beta chain described here comes from a study of blood T cells in healthy people across ages. Study findings and constraints: Expanded clonotype shifts may have been confounded, as the donors had an unknown CMV status. Relative to aged donors, long-lived donors carried more naive CD4+ cells and displayed higher diversity.

The CDR3 contains 13 residues. With 6 bases clipped from V and 7 bases from J, the junction kept 5 bases outside the gene matches. The sample holds one count of this clonotype. Its antigen is not identified. Each donor supplied roughly 9.1 milliliters of peripheral blood. Alongside a J-beta primer mix, a sample-barcoded 5' primer served in a second PCR lasting roughly 7 to 12 cycles. Each cDNA molecule, via a template-switch adaptor with 12 random nucleotides, was tagged. A single record per CDR3 protein comes from TCRdb applying MiXCR to the 5' RACE reads. The sample records about 1,000,000 distinct CDR3 sequences, 40% to 45% being singletons.

J is TRBJ1-2 and V is TRBV12-3 or TRBV12-4; 10 bases map to TRBD1. This clonotype originated in an older woman in good health. The sequenced sample consisted of blood. CDR3 nucleotides: TGTGCCAGCAGACTGACAGGGGGCCCTGGCTACACCTTC. Translated: CASRLTGGPGYTF.